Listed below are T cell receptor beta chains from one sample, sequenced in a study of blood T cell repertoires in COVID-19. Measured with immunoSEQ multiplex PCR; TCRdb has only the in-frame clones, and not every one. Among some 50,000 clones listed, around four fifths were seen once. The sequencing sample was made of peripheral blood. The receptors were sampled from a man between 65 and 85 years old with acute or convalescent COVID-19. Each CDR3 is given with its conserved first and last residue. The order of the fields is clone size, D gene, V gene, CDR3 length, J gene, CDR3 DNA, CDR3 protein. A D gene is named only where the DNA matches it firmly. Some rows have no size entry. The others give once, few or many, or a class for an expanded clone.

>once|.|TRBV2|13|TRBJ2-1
TGTGCCAGCAGTGAAGCGTTTGGGGCTGAGCAGTTCTTC
CASSEAFGAEQFF
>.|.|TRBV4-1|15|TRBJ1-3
TGCGCCAGCAGCCGAACAGGCTACTCTGGAAACACCATATATTTT
CASSRTGYSGNTIYF
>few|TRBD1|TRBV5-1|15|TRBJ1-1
TGCGCCAGCAGCTTGGACAGGGGAATTAACACTGAAGCTTTCTTT
CASSLDRGINTEAFF
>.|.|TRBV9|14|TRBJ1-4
TGTGCCAGCAGCGTTCAGACAACTAATGAAAAACTGTTTTTT
CASSVQTTNEKLFF
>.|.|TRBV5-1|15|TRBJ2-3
TGCGCCAGCAGGGTGAGCGCTAGCGCCATAGATACGCAGTATTTT
CASRVSASAIDTQYF
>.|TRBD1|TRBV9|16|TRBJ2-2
TGTGCCAGCAGCGCCTTACAGGGGGCGAGCACCGGGGAGCTGTTTTTT
CASSALQGASTGELFF
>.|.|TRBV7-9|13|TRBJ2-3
TGTGCCAGCAGCGAGACTTCAACCGATACGCAGTATTTT
CASSETSTDTQYF
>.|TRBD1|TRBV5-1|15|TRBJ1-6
TGCGCCAGCAGCGAGGGACAGACCCATAATTCACCCCTCCACTTT
CASSEGQTHNSPLHF
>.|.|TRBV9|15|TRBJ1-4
TGTGCCAGCAGCCCCGGAGGCGAAACTAATGAAAAACTGTTTTTT
CASSPGGETNEKLFF
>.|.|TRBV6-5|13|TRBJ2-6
TGTGCCAGCAGCGCGTCTGGGGCCAACGTCCTGACTTTC
CASSASGANVLTF
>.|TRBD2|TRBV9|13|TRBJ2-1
TGTGCCAGCAGCGTAGCGGGAGGCATTGAGCAGTTCTTC
CASSVAGGIEQFF
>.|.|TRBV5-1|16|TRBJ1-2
TGCGCCAGCAGCTTGGATAGGCGGGATTTAAACTATGGCTACACCTTC
CASSLDRRDLNYGYTF
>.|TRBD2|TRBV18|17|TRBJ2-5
TGTGCCAGCTCCCCCGGGACTAGCGGGGCTGGGGGAGAGACCCAGTACTTC
CASSPGTSGAGGETQYF